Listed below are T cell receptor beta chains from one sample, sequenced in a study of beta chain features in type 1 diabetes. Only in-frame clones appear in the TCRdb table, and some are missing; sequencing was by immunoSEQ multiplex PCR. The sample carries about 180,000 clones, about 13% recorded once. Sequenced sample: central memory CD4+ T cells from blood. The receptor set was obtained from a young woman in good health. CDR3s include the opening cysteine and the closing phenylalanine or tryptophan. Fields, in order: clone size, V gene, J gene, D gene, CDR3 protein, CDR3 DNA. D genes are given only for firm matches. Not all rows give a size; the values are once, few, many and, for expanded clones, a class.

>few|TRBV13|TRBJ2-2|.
CASAGTAYTGELFF
TGTGCCAGCGCGGGGACAGCGTACACCGGGGAGCTGTTTTTT
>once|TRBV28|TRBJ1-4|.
CASSPLGGGIEEKLFF
TGTGCCAGCAGTCCCCTGGGCGGGGGCATCGAGGAAAAACTGTTTTTT
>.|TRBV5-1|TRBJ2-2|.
CASCQGTTGELFF
TGCGCCAGCTGCCAGGGAACGACCGGGGAGCTGTTTTTT
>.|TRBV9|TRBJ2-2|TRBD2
CASSVELAANTGELFF
TGTGCCAGCAGCGTAGAGCTAGCGGCAAACACCGGGGAGCTGTTTTTT
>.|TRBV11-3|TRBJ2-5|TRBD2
CASSLKLREGGETQYF
TGTGCCAGCAGCCTGAAGCTCCGGGAGGGAGGGGAGACCCAGTACTTC
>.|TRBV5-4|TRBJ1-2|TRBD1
CASSLIQGPYGYTF
TGTGCCAGCAGCTTGATACAGGGGCCATATGGCTACACCTTC
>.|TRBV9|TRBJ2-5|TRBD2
CASSGLAQETQYF
TGTGCCAGTTCCGGACTAGCCCAAGAGACCCAGTACTTC
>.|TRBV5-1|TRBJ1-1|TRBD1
CASSLQGDTEAFF
TGCGCCAGCAGCTTGCAGGGGGACACTGAAGCTTTCTTT
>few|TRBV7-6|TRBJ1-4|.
CASSLGAGVRSEKLFF
TGTGCCAGCAGCTTAGGGGCCGGGGTCCGAAGTGAAAAACTGTTTTTT
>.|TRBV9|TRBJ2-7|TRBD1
CASSAYTGGSSYEQYF
TGTGCCAGCAGCGCTTACACAGGGGGAAGCTCCTACGAGCAGTACTTC
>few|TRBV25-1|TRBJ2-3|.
CASLGGTSTDTQYF
TGTGCCAGCCTGGGGGGTACTAGCACAGATACGCAGTATTTT
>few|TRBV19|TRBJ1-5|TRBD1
CASSRDRESNQPQHF
TGTGCCAGTAGTCGGGACAGGGAGAGCAATCAGCCCCAGCATTTT
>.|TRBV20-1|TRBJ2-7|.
CSARSVYEQYF
TGCAGTGCTAGATCGGTCTACGAGCAGTACTTC
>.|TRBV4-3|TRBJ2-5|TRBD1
CASSLTRTPGQGSQETQYF
TGCGCCAGCAGCCTCACTCGGACCCCGGGACAGGGGTCTCAAGAGACCCAGTACTTC
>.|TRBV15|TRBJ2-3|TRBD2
CATSRALAAGDTQYF
TGTGCCACCAGCAGGGCGCTAGCGGCTGGAGATACGCAGTATTTT
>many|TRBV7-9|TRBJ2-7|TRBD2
CASSPLAGPEYF
TGTGCCAGCAGCCCACTAGCGGGACCGGAGTACTTC
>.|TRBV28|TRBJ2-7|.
CASSPHTRTYEQYF
TGTGCCAGCAGTCCCCACACGAGGACCTACGAGCAGTACTTC
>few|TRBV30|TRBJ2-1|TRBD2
CAWRSGGTNEQFF
TGTGCCTGGCGTAGCGGGGGTACCAATGAGCAGTTCTTC
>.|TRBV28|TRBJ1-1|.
CASSLPQLGSTEAFF
TGTGCCAGCAGTTTACCGCAATTGGGGAGCACTGAAGCTTTCTTT
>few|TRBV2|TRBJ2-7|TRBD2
CASRLLAGGHEQYF
TGTGCCAGCAGACTACTAGCGGGAGGGCACGAGCAGTACTTC
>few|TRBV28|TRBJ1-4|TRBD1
CASSKQGAGEKLFF
TGTGCCAGCAGCAAACAGGGGGCTGGAGAAAAACTGTTTTTT
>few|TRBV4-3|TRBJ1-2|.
CASSQASEEAGYTF
TGCGCCAGCAGCCAAGCCTCGGAAGAGGCTGGCTACACCTTC
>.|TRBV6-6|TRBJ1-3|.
CASSYSITGSGNTIYF
TGTGCCAGCAGTTACTCGATTACGGGTTCCGGAAACACCATATATTTT
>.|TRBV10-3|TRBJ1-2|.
CAISGGAGNQYGYTF
TGTGCCATCAGTGGTGGGGCAGGGAATCAGTATGGCTACACCTTC
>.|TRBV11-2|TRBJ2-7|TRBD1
CASSRRGQGAGEQYF
TGTGCCAGCAGCCGACGGGGTCAGGGGGCCGGCGAGCAGTACTTC
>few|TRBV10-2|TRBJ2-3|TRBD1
CASSEGDRAAHTQYF
TGCGCCAGCAGTGAGGGGGACAGGGCCGCACATACGCAGTATTTT
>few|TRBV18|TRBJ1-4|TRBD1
CASSPRAGTVNEKLFF
TGTGCCAGCTCACCACGAGCCGGGACAGTCAATGAAAAACTGTTTTTT
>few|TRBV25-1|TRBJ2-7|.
CASSESGTYEQYF
TGTGCCAGCAGTGAGAGCGGAACCTACGAGCAGTACTTC
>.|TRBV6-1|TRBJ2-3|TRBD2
CASSGELAGATDTQYF
TGTGCCAGCAGTGGTGAACTAGCGGGAGCCACAGATACGCAGTATTTT
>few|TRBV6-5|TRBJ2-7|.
CASRAVDKGTYEQYF
TGTGCCAGCAGGGCTGTTGATAAGGGGACCTACGAGCAGTACTTC
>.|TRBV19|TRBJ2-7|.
CASRDAGTAYEQYF
TGTGCCAGCCGTGATGCAGGGACTGCCTACGAGCAGTACTTC
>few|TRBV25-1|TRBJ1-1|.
CASRPAGGTEAFF
TGTGCCAGCAGGCCCGCGGGGGGGACGGAAGCTTTCTTT
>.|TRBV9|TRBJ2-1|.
CASSGTTISYNEQFF
TGTGCCAGCAGCGGGACAACCATCTCCTACAATGAGCAGTTCTTC
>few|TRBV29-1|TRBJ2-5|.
CSVDSRAGQETQYF
TGCAGCGTTGATTCTAGGGCAGGGCAAGAGACCCAGTACTTC
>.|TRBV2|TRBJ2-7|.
CASKADYAYEQYF
TGTGCCAGCAAAGCGGATTACGCTTACGAGCAGTACTTC
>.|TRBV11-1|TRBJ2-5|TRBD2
CASSLVAGGNTQYF
TGTGCCAGCAGCTTAGTGGCCGGGGGGAACACCCAGTACTTC
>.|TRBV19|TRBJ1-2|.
CASSTSYGYTF
TGTGCCAGTAGTACCTCCTATGGCTACACCTTC
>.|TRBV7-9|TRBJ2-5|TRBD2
CASRPSLGTSGRVQETQYF
TGTGCCAGCAGACCCTCCTTAGGTACTAGCGGGAGGGTACAAGAGACCCAGTACTTC
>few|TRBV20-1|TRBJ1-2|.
CSAIIGYGYTF
TGCAGTGCTATAATCGGTTATGGCTACACCTTC
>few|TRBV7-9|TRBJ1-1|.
CASSLFQVDTEAFF
TGTGCCAGCAGCTTATTCCAGGTCGACACTGAAGCTTTCTTT
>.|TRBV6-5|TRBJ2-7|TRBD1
CASTPTGGGDEQYF
TGTGCCAGTACCCCGACAGGGGGCGGCGACGAGCAGTACTTC
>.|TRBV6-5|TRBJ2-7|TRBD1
CASSSGGSAISYEQYF
TGTGCCAGCAGTTCAGGGGGATCAGCTATTTCCTACGAGCAGTACTTC
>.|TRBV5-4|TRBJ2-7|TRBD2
CASSLVSGISEQYF
TGTGCCAGCAGCTTGGTTAGCGGGATAAGCGAGCAGTACTTC